This T cell receptor beta chain emerged from a study of early T cells in non-severe SARS-CoV-2 infection. Study-level background: Chains stayed unpaired after sequencing of bulk RNA from unsorted whole blood.

V was clipped by 5 bases and J by 4 bases; unmatched bases: 9. This CDR3 is 16 amino acids long. Looked up from germline, CDR1 is SGHAT and CDR2 is FQNNGV. Attachment of unique molecular identifiers was made to individual cDNA molecules. Each CDR3 protein gets one entry after TCRdb re-called the 5' RACE reads with MiXCR. The table has more than 85,000 distinct CDR3 sequences, roughly 15% seen once; the top ten hold roughly 4.7%. The sample in question was whole blood, obtained at baseline. This sequence was found in an adult who was a healthcare worker with PCR-confirmed SARS-CoV-2 infection or an uninfected control (not recorded which). This rearrangement joins TRBV11-2 to TRBJ2-1; 9 bases are shared with TRBD2. CDR3 in amino acids: CASSPLAGTKYNEQFF. The DNA for the CDR3 is TGTGCCAGCAGCCCCCTAGCGGGAACGAAGTACAATGAGCAGTTCTTC.